This T cell receptor beta chain derives from a study of T cell repertoires in cytomegalovirus infection. Overall study context: Public TCR beta signatures marked donors with CMV infection and the matching HLA. Study findings and constraints: Dominant in the ex vivo response were TCR beta clonotypes restricted by HLA-C and specific for CMV.

Turning to this clonotype: Its antigen remains unknown.

CDR3 length: 14 residues. Germline CDR1 DFQATT, CDR2 SNEGSKA (reference sequence). The junction had 10 bases not matched to a gene; V was cut back by 7 bases and J by 7 bases. TCRdb re-analysed the reads in MiXCR, keeping a single row per CDR3 protein. The sample yields 480,000 or so distinct CDR3 sequences, roughly 12% seen once. Sequencing was carried out using PBMCs. This clonotype was obtained from a human donor in good health (CMV status not recorded). Some clones in this sample may be carry-over from other donors' samples. The V call is TRBV20-1, the J call TRBJ1-5, with 10 bases matching TRBD1. Here the CDR3 DNA reads TGCAGTGGCGTGACAGGGGGCAGGGGACAGCCCCAGCATTTT. It codes for CSGVTGGRGQPQHF.